These 14 T cell receptor beta chains were all obtained from the same sample, sequenced in a study of cytomegalovirus exposure and HLA in healthy donors. It was with 60 Vbeta and 13 Jbeta primers that the PCR ran. Produced via immunoSEQ multiplex PCR; TCRdb's table is partial and in-frame only. This sample has about 140,000 clones, with roughly 79% found just once. The specimen sequenced was PBMCs. These receptor sequences come from a man aged 25-45 years in good health and CMV-seropositive.

The chain combines TRBV14 with TRBJ2-1; 7 bases align to TRBD2. The trim removed 3 bases at V and 9 bases at J, leaving 2 bases unmatched. Germline V gene data show CDR1 as SGHDN and CDR2 as FVKESK. This CDR3 has 12 amino acids. The CDR3 DNA is TGTGCCAGCAGCCATCTAGCGGCTGAGCAGTTCTTC. Its translation is CASSHLAAEQFF. Using reference TRBV14 and TRBJ2-1 for the parts outside the CDR3, the full variable domain is EAGVTQFPSHSVIEKGQTVTLRCDPISGHDNLYWYRRVMGKEIKFLLHFVKESKQDESGMPNNRFLAERTGGTYSTLKVQPAELEDSGVYFCASSHLAAEQFFGPGTRLTVL.

The chain combines TRBV7-8 with TRBJ1-1; D unclear. The germline gives CDR1 SGHVS, CDR2 FQNEAQ. Trimming pared 4 bases from V and 4 bases from J, leaving 7 bases between. The CDR3 is 12 amino acids. This CDR3 reads CASSYRATEAFF. In DNA, the CDR3 is TGTGCCAGCAGCTACCGCGCCACTGAAGCTTTCTTT. The full variable domain, in which reference TRBV7-8 and TRBJ1-1 provide the parts outside the CDR3, is GAGVSQSPRYKVAKRGQDVALRCDPISGHVSLFWYQQALGQGPEFLTYFQNEAQLDKSGLPSDRFFAERPEGSVSTLKIQRTQQEDSAVYLCASSYRATEAFFGQGTRLTVV.

V usage is TRBV30 and J usage is TRBJ2-3; 12 bases are a match to TRBD2. This CDR3 is built from 17 residues. The junction had 8 bases not matched to a gene; V was cut back by 0 bases and J by 4 bases. In germline, CDR1 is GTSNPN, CDR2 SVGIG (reference sequence). The CDR3 protein is CAWSVLGLAGRADTQYF. The CDR3 nucleotides are TGTGCCTGGAGTGTACTAGGACTAGCGGGGCGGGCAGATACGCAGTATTTT.

The CDR3 loop is CASGLAGSSYEQYF. The CDR3 nucleotides are TGTGCCAGCGGGCTAGCGGGGAGCTCCTACGAGCAGTACTTC. V and J are TRBV11-2 and TRBJ2-5; 9 bases map to TRBD2. The J call may be mistaken, given a closer DNA end match to TRBJ2-7. This CDR3 region has 14 residues. Germline V gene sequence: CDR1 SGHAT, CDR2 FQNNGV.

The J gene is TRBJ2-1, the V gene TRBV11-3; D is uncertain. Germline V lookup: CDR1 SGHNT, CDR2 YENEEA. V lost 6 bases and J 6 bases, leaving 18 bases between the germline ends. The CDR3 length is 15 residues. The CDR3, as DNA: TGTGCCAGCAGTCAGATATACAGCATCAGCAATGAGCAGTTCTTC. Its protein is CASSQIYSISNEQFF.

The V call is TRBV30, the J call TRBJ1-5; 8 bases align to TRBD1. Unmatched junction bases numbered 5, after V lost 1 base and J lost 6 bases. CDR1 is GTSNPN, CDR2 SVGIG, per germline (reference sequence). There are 14 residues in the CDR3. The CDR3 DNA is TGTGCCTGGAGTGGGACAGGGAGAAGTCAGCCCCAGCATTTT. Encoded protein: CAWSGTGRSQPQHF.

J is TRBJ2-7 and V is TRBV27, with 8 bases identical to TRBD1. V lost 3 bases to trimming and J lost 3 bases; unmatched junction nucleotides: 16. This CDR3 region has 18 residues. The germline V gene encodes CDR1 MNHEY and CDR2 SMNVEV (reference sequence). CDR3 sequence reads: CASSFKVVGTGYDYEQYF. CDR3 bases: TGTGCCAGCAGTTTTAAGGTGGTGGGGACAGGTTATGACTACGAGCAGTACTTC.

The chain carries TRBV2 and TRBJ1-1; a weak D match, TRBD1 (5 bases). The germline CDR1 and CDR2 sequences are SNHLY and FYNNEI. This CDR3 has 14 residues. V was cut by 7 bases and J by 0 bases, with 12 bases left in between. For the CDR3, the DNA is TGTGCCAGCAATGGGGGAGGTTTGAACACTGAAGCTTTCTTT. Residues: CASNGGGLNTEAFF. Variable domain in full (rest from reference TRBV2 and TRBJ1-1): EPEVTQTPSHQVTQMGQEVILRCVPISNHLYFYWYRQILGQKVEFLVSFYNNEISEKSEIFDDQFSVERPDGSNFTLKIRSTKLEDSAMYFCASNGGGLNTEAFFGQGTRLTVV.

V gene TRBV4-1 combines with J gene TRBJ2-2; tentatively, D is TRBD1 (6 bases). The CDR3 runs to 16 residues. V was trimmed by 0 bases and J by 2 bases, leaving 10 bases between them. Germline-derived CDR1 and CDR2 are MGHRA and YSYEKL. The CDR3 loop is CASSQDAGANTGELFF. The CDR3, as DNA: TGCGCCAGCAGCCAAGATGCAGGGGCTAACACCGGGGAGCTGTTTTTT.

V usage is TRBV2 and J usage is TRBJ1-5, with a possible D match to TRBD1 (5 bases). The germline V gene has CDR1 SNHLY and CDR2 FYNNEI. The CDR3 contains 15 residues. Trimming removed 7 bases from V and 5 bases from J, with 18 bases in between. The CDR3 DNA reads TGTGCCAGCACCCCGGAAAGGGGAAGGGATCAGCCCCAGCATTTT. Protein product: CASTPERGRDQPQHF.

The genes are TRBV28 and TRBJ1-4; D may be TRBD1 (5 bases). From germline, CDR1 is MDHEN and CDR2 SYDVKM. Trimming took off 5 bases at V and 6 bases at J, with 19 bases between the two ends. The CDR3 totals 16 residues. DNA of the CDR3: TGTGCCAGCAGTCTCCGGACCCACCGGGGGGATGAAAAACTGTTTTTT. This gives the protein CASSLRTHRGDEKLFF. The full variable domain, in which reference TRBV28 and TRBJ1-4 provide the parts outside the CDR3, is DVKVTQSSRYLVKRTGEKVFLECVQDMDHENMFWYRQDPGLGLRLIYFSYDVKMKEKGDIPEGYSVSREKKERFSLILESASTNQTSMYLCASSLRTHRGDEKLFFGSGTQLSVL.

The chain uses TRBV7-8 and TRBJ1-1; TRBD1 aligns across 7 bases. CDR1 SGHVS and CDR2 FQNEAQ come from the germline V gene. The CDR3 loop spans 15 amino acids. The ends lost 1 base at V and 3 bases at J; junction bases unmatched: 5. In nucleotides, the CDR3 is TGTGCCAGCAGCTTAGGGACAGGTTCGGACACTGAAGCTTTCTTT. Translating it yields CASSLGTGSDTEAFF.

The chain carries TRBV18 and TRBJ2-7, with a weak D call TRBD2 (5 bases). The CDR3 covers 12 residues. V shed 2 bases and J shed 3 bases, with 5 bases lying between them. Germline V gene lookup returns CDR1 KGHSH and CDR2 LQKENI. CDR3 protein: CASSPGLYEQYF. CDR3 nucleotide sequence: TGTGCCAGCTCACCAGGACTCTACGAGCAGTACTTC.

This clone turned up a few times. The chain joins TRBV20-1 to TRBJ1-4; D is undetermined. This CDR3 has 11 amino acids. Germline loops: CDR1 DFQATT, CDR2 SNEGSKA (reference sequence). Between the trimmed V and J ends, which lost 1 base and 8 bases, there was a span of 5 bases. For the CDR3, the DNA is TGCAGTGCTAGAGTCCAAGAAAAACTGTTTTTT. Translating it yields CSARVQEKLFF.